This is a list of T cell receptor beta chains from one sample in a study of T cell repertoires in ileal Crohn's disease. TCRdb's table, derived via immunoSEQ multiplex PCR, lists solely in-frame clones and lacks some. This table holds some 16,000 clones, about 92% found once. The specimen sequenced was ileal tissue. These receptors all come from an adult with Crohn's disease. Both conserved end residues are part of each CDR3. D genes are given only for firm matches. Some rows have no size entry. The others give once, few or many, or a class for an expanded clone.

clone size	V gene	D gene	J gene	CDR3 DNA	CDR3 protein
.	TRBV15	.	TRBJ2-1	TGTGCCACCAGCAGTCTCCTGAGGGCTGAGCAGTTCTTC	CATSSLLRAEQFF
once	TRBV7-2	TRBD2	TRBJ2-7	TGTGCCAGCAGCTTAGGGTCGGCTAGCGGGTCGAACTACGAGCAGTACTTC	CASSLGSASGSNYEQYF
.	TRBV5-1	TRBD1	TRBJ1-4	TGCGCCAGCAGCGGCGGGACAGGGGATGAAAAACTGTTTTTT	CASSGGTGDEKLFF
once	TRBV6-5	.	TRBJ1-1	TGTGCCAGCACCAGACGGAGGGGCTCAGACACTGAAGCTTTCTTT	CASTRRRGSDTEAFF
.	TRBV6-5	.	TRBJ1-2	TGTGCCAGCAGTTACTCGAAGGCGTGGAGCTACTATGGCTACACCTTC	CASSYSKAWSYYGYTF
.	TRBV2	.	TRBJ1-2	TGTGCCAGCGGGTGGGCCTCCTGGTCTGGCTACACCTTC	CASGWASWSGYTF
.	TRBV7-9	.	TRBJ2-3	TGTGCCAGCAGCTTCGTGGTATCGGCAGGTACAGATACGCAGTATTTT	CASSFVVSAGTDTQYF
.	TRBV18	TRBD2	TRBJ2-1	TGTGCCAGCTCATCGTCCGCCGCTAGCGCGGGGGGAAGCACCGGGGCTTGGAATGAGCAGTTCTTC	CASSSSAASAGGSTGAWNEQFF
large	TRBV11-2	.	TRBJ1-5	TGTGCCAGCAGCTTATTCACACGCAATCAGCCCCAGCATTTT	CASSLFTRNQPQHF
.	TRBV5-4	TRBD1	TRBJ1-2	TGTGCCAGCAGCACGAGGAGGGACTCGACAGGGGGCTATGGCTACACCTTC	CASSTRRDSTGGYGYTF
.	TRBV5-5	.	TRBJ1-1	TGTGCCAGCAGTAAACGGTTGAACACTGAAGCTTTCTTT	CASSKRLNTEAFF
.	TRBV2	.	TRBJ1-3	TGTGCCAGCAGGAGGGCGGTTTCTGGAAACACCATATATTTT	CASRRAVSGNTIYF
.	TRBV11-2	.	TRBJ2-1	TGTGCCAGCAGCTTACTAGCCTCCTACAATGAGCAGTTCTTC	CASSLLASYNEQFF
.	TRBV4-2	TRBD1	TRBJ1-1	TGTGCCAGCAGCCAACCCGGACAGGGTGGCACTGAAGCTTTCTTT	CASSQPGQGGTEAFF
.	TRBV25-1	TRBD1	TRBJ2-3	TGTGCCAGCAGTGCCGGGACAGGGAGCACAGATACGCAGTATTTT	CASSAGTGSTDTQYF
.	TRBV5-1	TRBD1	TRBJ1-1	TGCGCCAGCAGCTGGGGGGGAACAGGGGGCACTGAAGCTTTCTTT	CASSWGGTGGTEAFF
once	TRBV29-1	.	TRBJ2-6	TGCAGCGTTGAGCAAGAGGGGGTTGGGGCCAACGTCCTGACTTTC	CSVEQEGVGANVLTF
.	TRBV4-2	.	TRBJ2-1	TGTGCCAGCAGCCTGTGGGGCACCTCTAGGAATGAGCAGTTCTTC	CASSLWGTSRNEQFF
.	TRBV5-1	TRBD2	TRBJ2-7	TGCGCCAGCAGCTTCTCGGGGGGGTTCAACGAGCAGTACTTC	CASSFSGGFNEQYF
.	TRBV19	.	TRBJ1-1	TGTGCCAGTAGTATGGGCCCGCACACTGAAGCTTTCTTT	CASSMGPHTEAFF
.	TRBV27	TRBD2	TRBJ2-7	TGTGCCAGCAGTCCCCGCATCGGGGGGTACGAGCAGTACTTC	CASSPRIGGYEQYF
.	TRBV12-5	.	TRBJ1-4	TGTGCTAGTGGTTTGGTCTCGGCAGGTGAAAAACTGTTTTTT	CASGLVSAGEKLFF
.	TRBV29-1	.	TRBJ2-2	TGCAGCGCCAGTAGCTACCAGAGCACCGGGGAGCTGTTTTTT	CSASSYQSTGELFF
.	TRBV28	TRBD1	TRBJ1-1	TGTGCCAGCAGTTGGACAGGGGAAGGGACTGAAGCTTTCTTT	CASSWTGEGTEAFF
.	TRBV2	.	TRBJ1-2	TGTGCCAGCACCGTTGGGAGGGCCCCCTATGGCTACACCTTC	CASTVGRAPYGYTF
.	TRBV9	TRBD2	TRBJ2-1	TGTGCCAGCAGCGTCGACGCGGGCCTGGCGGGGGAATACAATGAGCAGTTCTTC	CASSVDAGLAGEYNEQFF
.	TRBV5-4	TRBD1	TRBJ2-1	TGTGCCAGCCGTCGAAGGGGACAGGGAAAGGACAATGAGCAGTTCTTC	CASRRRGQGKDNEQFF
.	TRBV6-6	TRBD2	TRBJ2-3	TGTGCCAGCAGTGGACTAGCGGGGAAAACAGATACGCAGTATTTT	CASSGLAGKTDTQYF
.	TRBV7-6	TRBD1	TRBJ2-7	TGTGCCAGCAGCAAGACAGGGGCTGGGGGCTACGAGCAGTACTTC	CASSKTGAGGYEQYF
.	TRBV7-2	TRBD2	TRBJ2-1	TGTGCCGCGGGGGGCGGGGCACGAGAGAGGAGCTCCTACAATGAGCAGTTCTTC	CAAGGGARERSSYNEQFF
.	TRBV4-2	.	TRBJ1-1	TGTGCCAGCAGCGAAGAGTCGGTGAGAGAATGGACTGAAGCTTTCTTT	CASSEESVREWTEAFF
.	TRBV11-1	.	TRBJ2-5	TGTGCCAGCAGCCATCAGGGCGAGACCCAGTACTTC	CASSHQGETQYF
.	TRBV4-1	TRBD2	TRBJ2-3	TGCGCCAGCAGGCGGACTAGCGGGACCACAGATACGCAGTATTTT	CASRRTSGTTDTQYF
.	TRBV4-1	TRBD1	TRBJ2-5	TGCGCCAGCAGCCGAGGAGGGACAGGGGGGGAGACCCAGTACTTC	CASSRGGTGGETQYF
.	TRBV19	TRBD2	TRBJ2-1	TGTGCCAGTAGTCGCCCCCCCTTTCGGGGGGGATACAATGAGCAGTTCTTC	CASSRPPFRGGYNEQFF
.	TRBV9	TRBD1	TRBJ2-6	TGTGCCAGCAGCTTAAAAGACAGGGGGCCTGGGGCCAACGTCCTGACTTTC	CASSLKDRGPGANVLTF
once	TRBV30	.	TRBJ1-5	TGTGCCTGGGAAGCGGGTGGCAATCAGCCCCAGCATTTT	CAWEAGGNQPQHF
.	TRBV19	TRBD1	TRBJ1-2	TGTGCCAGTAGTACCCGACAGGGCACCAACTATGGCTACACCTTC	CASSTRQGTNYGYTF
.	TRBV30	TRBD2	TRBJ2-2	TGTGCCTGGAGTAATCGACTTAGCGGGGCGAACACCGGGGAGCTGTTTTTT	CAWSNRLSGANTGELFF
.	TRBV2	.	TRBJ1-5	TGTGCCAGCAGGTCGTGGGCGCAGGGCAATCAGCCCCAGCATTTT	CASRSWAQGNQPQHF
.	TRBV11-2	TRBD1	TRBJ2-2	TGTGCCAGCAGCTTGACAGGGGGCGACGGGGAGCTGTTTTTT	CASSLTGGDGELFF
.	TRBV6-5	.	TRBJ2-2	TGTGCCAGCAGCCCGGGGTCAAGCGGGGAGCTGTTTTTT	CASSPGSSGELFF